The 20 T cell receptor beta chains reported below all come from one sample, sequenced in a study of T-cell memory formation after mild COVID-19. TCRdb redid the calling of the 5' RACE reads with MiXCR, one entry per CDR3 protein. The sample shows about 44,000 distinct CDR3 sequences, less than 7.5% of them seen only once. Sequencing input: PBMCs or a T cell subset sorted from them (not recorded which). The receptors derive from a man between 18 and 29 years old who had mild COVID-19 (a few samples of this study predate the infection). Cell type and time point are not known.

The chain joins TRBV27 to TRBJ2-7; 8 nucleotides agree with TRBD1. V lost 5 bases, J lost 7 bases, and 13 bases stayed unmatched. This CDR3 is built from 15 residues. CDR1 and CDR2 from the germline V gene are MNHEY and SMNVEV (reference sequence). Here the CDR3 reads CASSPLQGAPGEQYF. The CDR3 DNA reads TGTGCCAGCAGTCCTCTGCAGGGGGCACCGGGAGAGCAGTACTTC.

This clonotype turned up a few times. This chain links TRBV19 with TRBJ2-7; a possible D gene is TRBD1 (6 bases). The CDR3 has 13 residues. V lost 10 bases, J lost 3 bases, and 16 bases lay in between. Per germline, CDR1 LNHDA and CDR2 SQIVND (reference sequence). The CDR3 bases are TGTGCCACCACACAGGGTCGAGGCTACGAGCAGTACTTC. Translating it yields CATTQGRGYEQYF.

V and J are TRBV7-9 and TRBJ1-5, with D perhaps matching TRBD1 (5 bases). V was pared by 8 bases and J by 2 bases, with 16 bases between. Germline lookup yields CDR1 SEHNR and CDR2 FQNEAQ (reference sequence). The CDR3 extends over 15 amino acids. CDR3: CASGGGALGNQPQHF. CDR3 sequence (DNA): TGTGCCAGCGGAGGAGGGGCTCTGGGCAATCAGCCCCAGCATTTT.

This clonotype has a handful of counts. The chain joins TRBV5-6 to TRBJ1-2; no reliable D call. Germline CDR1 is SGHDT and CDR2 is YYEEEE. The CDR3 has 13 residues. V shed 2 bases and J shed 3 bases, with 8 bases lying between them. CDR3 coding DNA: TGTGCCAGCAGCTTTGTCGGCTACTATGGCTACACCTTC. It encodes CASSFVGYYGYTF.

This rearrangement joins TRBV2 to TRBJ2-4; 9 bases are shared with TRBD1. CDR3 length equals 17 residues. Germline V lookup: CDR1 SNHLY, CDR2 FYNNEI. The V and J ends lost 7 bases and 7 bases, in that order; junction bases with no gene match: 17. The CDR3 reads CASITPGTGNIGNIQYF. The CDR3 DNA sequence: TGTGCCAGCATAACCCCCGGGACAGGGAATATTGGGAACATTCAGTACTTC.

This clonotype was counted only a few times. This rearrangement joins TRBV5-1 to TRBJ1-1; unclear D gene. The CDR3 runs to 12 residues. The germline gives CDR1 SGHRS, CDR2 YFSETQ. Trimming cost V 4 bases and J 0 bases, with 4 bases left between them. In DNA form, the CDR3 reads TGCGCCAGCAGCCGTCTGAACACTGAAGCTTTCTTT. Translating gives CASSRLNTEAFF.

This clonotype was counted between two and nine times. The V and J genes are TRBV19 and TRBJ1-2, with 7 bases lining up with TRBD1. CDR3 length: 14 residues. Germline values: CDR1 LNHDA, CDR2 SQIVND (reference sequence). The V gene end was trimmed by 3 bases and the J gene end by 4 bases; junction bases not matched to a gene: 5. The CDR3, as DNA: TGTGCCAGTAGTATTAGGCGGGACAGCTATGGCTACACCTTC. Encoded protein: CASSIRRDSYGYTF.

In its sample, this clonotype was seen many times. This chain joins TRBV7-2 and TRBJ2-5; the match to TRBD1 covers 8 bases. Germline trimming cut 1 base from V and 3 bases from J; bases unmatched to any gene: 10. The CDR3 contains 17 residues. Germline loops: CDR1 SGHTA, CDR2 FQGNSA. CDR3 region: CASSLVSGGQGEETQYF. The CDR3 DNA sequence: TGTGCCAGCAGCTTAGTAAGTGGAGGACAGGGTGAAGAGACCCAGTACTTC.

This clonotype has only a few counts. V usage is TRBV9 and J usage is TRBJ1-5; possible D gene TRBD1, 5 bases. Germline CDR1 reads SGDLS; CDR2 reads YYNGEE. The CDR3 contains 15 residues. V was pared by 4 bases and J by 2 bases, with 13 bases between. The chain's CDR3 is CASSLRGTGNQPQHF. The CDR3 bases are TGTGCCAGCAGCTTGAGAGGGACCGGCAATCAGCCCCAGCATTTT.

This clonotype has only a few counts. V gene TRBV18 combines with J gene TRBJ1-2; D possibly corresponds to TRBD1 (6 bases). Germline V CDR1 and CDR2: KGHSH, LQKENI. The CDR3 contains 12 residues. V was clipped by 9 bases and J by 5 bases, with 13 bases between them. CDR3 loop: CARGQKAYGYTF. CDR3 in DNA: TGTGCCAGAGGACAGAAGGCTTATGGCTACACCTTC.

The sample holds a few counts of this clonotype. This chain connects TRBV12-3 or TRBV12-4 to TRBJ2-2, with D unclear. V was clipped by 2 bases and J by 0 bases, with 1 base between them. The CDR3 sequence is 13 residues long. The CDR3 region has the DNA TGTGCCAGCAGTTTAACGAACACCGGGGAGCTGTTTTTT. Translated, it gives CASSLTNTGELFF.

This clonotype was found a few times. V usage is TRBV5-8 and J usage is TRBJ2-5; 12 nucleotides align to TRBD1. The CDR3 sequence is 16 residues long. CDR1 and CDR2 from the germline V gene are SGHTS and YDEGEE. V lost 2 bases and J lost 4; bases outside the gene matches: 6. In nucleotides, the CDR3 is TGTGCCAGCAGCTTCGCCCCGGGACAGGGGGCAGAGACCCAGTACTTC. It yields the protein CASSFAPGQGAETQYF.

This chain connects TRBV20-1 to TRBJ2-7; 10 bases map to TRBD1. J was trimmed by 5 bases and V by 3 bases; bases with no gene match: 7. This CDR3 spans 14 amino acids. Germline V gene sequence: CDR1 DFQATT, CDR2 SNEGSKA (reference sequence). The CDR3 region has the DNA TGCAGTGCTAGCCTCCCAGACAGGGGGCACGAGCAGTACTTC. Translation gives CSASLPDRGHEQYF.

This clonotype was seen a few times. V and J are TRBV7-2 and TRBJ2-7; D ambiguous. The V end was cut by 0 bases, the J end by 0 bases, with 9 bases between. The CDR3 runs to 15 residues. CDR1 is SGHTA, CDR2 FQGNSA, per germline. The CDR3 DNA is TGTGCCAGCAGCTTAGCGTCCAGTCTCTCCTACGAGCAGTACTTC. Residues: CASSLASSLSYEQYF.

The chain couples TRBV11-1 to TRBJ2-3, with TRBD2 as a possible D gene (6 bases). Germline V lookup: CDR1 SGHAT, CDR2 FQDESV (reference sequence). There are 11 residues in the CDR3. The V gene lost 11 bases and the J gene lost 4 bases, with 10 bases spanning the gap. The CDR3 nucleotides read TGTGCCTCATGGGGGGCAGATACGCAGTATTTT. Encoded protein: CASWGADTQYF.

This clonotype has ten or more counts. This sequence joins TRBV4-3 and TRBJ2-3; D not resolved. The CDR3 loop spans 15 amino acids. CDR1 LGHNA and CDR2 YSLEER come from the germline V gene. The V end lost 4 bases, the J end lost 2 bases, and 13 bases lay between the germline ends. Written as DNA, the CDR3 is TGCGCCAGCAGCCCGTCTTGGGGAAACACAGATACGCAGTATTTT. Protein: CASSPSWGNTDTQYF.

Only a few counts were recorded for this clonotype. The chain combines TRBV6-6 with TRBJ2-6; perhaps TRBD1 as D (5 bases). Between the trimmed V and J ends, which lost 2 bases and 2 bases, there was a span of 10 bases. Germline-derived CDR1 and CDR2 are MNHNY and SVGAGI (reference sequence). This CDR3 spans 16 amino acids. The DNA of the CDR3 is TGTGCCAGCAGTTACGGGGAACAGGCTGGGGCCAACGTCCTGACTTTC. Amino acid sequence: CASSYGEQAGANVLTF.

This chain links TRBV11-2 with TRBJ2-2; the match to TRBD1 covers 7 bases. The germline V gene has CDR1 SGHAT and CDR2 FQNNGV. The CDR3 loop spans 15 amino acids. The V gene end was trimmed by 4 bases and the J gene end by 8 bases; junction bases not matched to a gene: 10. CDR3: CASSSRGQVGGELFF. In DNA form, the CDR3 reads TGTGCCAGCAGCTCCCGCGGACAGGTTGGGGGGGAGCTGTTTTTT.

The chain couples TRBV6-6 to TRBJ2-7; D uncertain. CDR3 length: 14 residues. Germline V CDR1 and CDR2: MNHNY, SVGAGI (reference sequence). V gave up 2 bases and J gave up 2 bases, with 10 bases separating them. The CDR3 DNA follows: TGTGCCAGCAGTTACGGGCCCCCTACCTACGAGCAGTACTTC. Its protein is CASSYGPPTYEQYF.

This chain links TRBV20-1 with TRBJ2-5; 10 positions agree with TRBD2. Losses at the gene ends were 0 bases for V and 5 bases for J; bases not matched to a gene: 9. The germline V gene encodes CDR1 DFQATT and CDR2 SNEGSKA (reference sequence). CDR3 length equals 16 residues. The CDR3 loop reads CSARDFQRGGQETQYF. As DNA, the CDR3 is TGCAGTGCTAGAGATTTTCAGCGGGGGGGCCAGGAGACCCAGTACTTC.